These T cell receptor beta chains were read from a single sample in a study of T cells after yellow fever vaccination. TCRdb recomputed calls from the 5' RACE reads with MiXCR, one row per CDR3 protein. The sample has some 250,000 distinct CDR3 sequences, roughly 3.7% seen once; the top ten hold around 19%. Sequencing was performed on PBMCs, taken 15 days after the yellow fever booster vaccination. These receptors were obtained from a man in his late teens or twenties who received the YFV17D yellow fever vaccine. CDR3s include the opening cysteine and the closing phenylalanine or tryptophan. D genes are given only for firm matches. Size values are once, few and many counts, or a class for expanded clones, and some rows have none.

clone_size d_call j_call v_call cdr3_nt cdr3_aa
many NA TRBJ1-3 TRBV29-1 TGCAGCGTTGCAGCAGGGGGAAACACCATATATTTT CSVAAGGNTIYF
many TRBD2 TRBJ2-7 TRBV4-3 TGCGCCAGCAGCCAAGAAGTCAGCGGGGGAACCTACGAGCAGTACTTC CASSQEVSGGTYEQYF
NA TRBD2 TRBJ2-3 TRBV5-4 TGTGCCAGCAGCTTAGGAGCGGGGGGGCCCTCAGATACGCAGTATTTT CASSLGAGGPSDTQYF
many NA TRBJ1-1 TRBV4-2 TGTGCCAGCAGCCAAGAGATGTTCGGGGACACTGAAGCTTTCTTT CASSQEMFGDTEAFF
many NA TRBJ1-6 TRBV27 TGTGCCAGCAGTCCCTCCGGAAGGGGGTCCTATAATTCACCCCTCCACTTT CASSPSGRGSYNSPLHF
NA NA TRBJ2-3 TRBV14 TGTGCCAGCAGCCAAGTTTCGGATACGCAGTATTTT CASSQVSDTQYF
many NA TRBJ2-7 TRBV12-3/TRBV12-4 TGTGCCAGCAGTTTAGACTGGGTGGGGAGCTCCTACGAGCAGTACTTC CASSLDWVGSSYEQYF
NA NA TRBJ1-1 TRBV5-6 TGTGCCAGCAGCTTGGCTGGGGGGGCGCCAGGGACTGAAGCTTTCTTT CASSLAGGAPGTEAFF
many NA TRBJ2-7 TRBV5-1 TGCGCCAGCAGCCCCTCAGGGGCCGAGCAGTACTTC CASSPSGAEQYF
many NA TRBJ2-3 TRBV10-3 TGTGCCGTTAGGGACACAGGCACAGATACGCAGTATTTT CAVRDTGTDTQYF
many TRBD2 TRBJ2-1 TRBV27 TGTGCCAGCAGCTACGTAGGGGACTACCGACAGTTCTTC CASSYVGDYRQFF
many TRBD2 TRBJ2-7 TRBV5-1 TGCGCCAGCAGCTTGGGGCTAGCGGCTGTGGACGAGCAGTACTTC CASSLGLAAVDEQYF
many NA TRBJ2-1 TRBV5-1 TGCGCCAGCAGCTTCGATCAGTCTTCCTACAATGAGCAGTTCTTC CASSFDQSSYNEQFF
many NA TRBJ2-2 TRBV5-1 TGCGCCAGCAGCTTTGGGGATTTAACCGGGGAGCTGTTTTTT CASSFGDLTGELFF
many TRBD1 TRBJ1-6 TRBV20-1 TGCAGTGCTAGTAGAGGGACAGGGGCGACGATGACGTTCCTCCACTTT CSASRGTGATMTFLHF
many NA TRBJ1-5 TRBV6-5 TGTGCCAGCAGTTACTCGATTAATAGGGGAGATCAGCCCCAGCATTTT CASSYSINRGDQPQHF
many NA TRBJ1-4 TRBV19 TGTGCCACCCACCTTGGAGGGACTAGCGAAAAACTGTTTTTT CATHLGGTSEKLFF
many TRBD1 TRBJ2-7 TRBV5-1 TGCGCCAGCAGCAACTGGGACAGGGGCTACGAGCAGTACTTC CASSNWDRGYEQYF
many TRBD2 TRBJ2-1 TRBV5-1 TGCGCCAGCAGCTTACTAGCGGGGGGGCCCTCCTACAATGAGCAGTTCTTC CASSLLAGGPSYNEQFF